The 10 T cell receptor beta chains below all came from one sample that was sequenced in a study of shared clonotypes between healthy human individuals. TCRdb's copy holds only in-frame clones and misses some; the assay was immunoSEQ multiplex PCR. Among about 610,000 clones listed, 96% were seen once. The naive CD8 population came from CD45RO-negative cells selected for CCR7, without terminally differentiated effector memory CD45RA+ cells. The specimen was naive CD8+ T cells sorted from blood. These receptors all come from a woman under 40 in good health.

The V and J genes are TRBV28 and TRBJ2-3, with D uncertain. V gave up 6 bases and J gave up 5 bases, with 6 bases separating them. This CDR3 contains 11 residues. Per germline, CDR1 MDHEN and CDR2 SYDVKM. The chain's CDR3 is CASRLQDTQYF. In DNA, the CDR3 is TGTGCCAGCAGACTGCAAGATACGCAGTATTTT.

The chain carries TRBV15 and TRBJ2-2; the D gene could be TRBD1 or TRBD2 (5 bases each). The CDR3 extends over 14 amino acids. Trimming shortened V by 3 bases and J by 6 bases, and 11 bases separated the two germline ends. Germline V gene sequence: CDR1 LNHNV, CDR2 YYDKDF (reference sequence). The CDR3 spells CATSRGRESGELFF. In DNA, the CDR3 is TGTGCCACCAGCAGGGGCAGGGAGTCCGGGGAGCTGTTTTTT.

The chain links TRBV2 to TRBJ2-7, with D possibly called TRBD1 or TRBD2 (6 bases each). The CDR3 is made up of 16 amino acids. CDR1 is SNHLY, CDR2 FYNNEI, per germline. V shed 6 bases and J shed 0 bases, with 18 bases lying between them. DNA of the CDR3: TGTGCCAGCAGACCCCGTTGGGGGGCCAGCTCCTACGAGCAGTACTTC. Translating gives CASRPRWGASSYEQYF.

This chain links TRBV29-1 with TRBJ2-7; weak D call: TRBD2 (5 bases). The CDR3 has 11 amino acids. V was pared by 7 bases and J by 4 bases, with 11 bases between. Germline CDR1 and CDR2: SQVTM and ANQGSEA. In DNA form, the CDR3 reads TGCAGCGGCGGGTATCAGTACGAGCAGTACTTC. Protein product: CSGGYQYEQYF.

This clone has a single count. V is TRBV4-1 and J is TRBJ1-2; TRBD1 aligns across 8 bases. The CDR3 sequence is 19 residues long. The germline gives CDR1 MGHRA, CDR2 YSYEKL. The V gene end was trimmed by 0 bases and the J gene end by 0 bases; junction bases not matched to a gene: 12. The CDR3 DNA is TGCGCCAGCAGCCAAGAACCACACCGGGACAGGATAACTAACTATGGCTACACCTTC. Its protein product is CASSQEPHRDRITNYGYTF.

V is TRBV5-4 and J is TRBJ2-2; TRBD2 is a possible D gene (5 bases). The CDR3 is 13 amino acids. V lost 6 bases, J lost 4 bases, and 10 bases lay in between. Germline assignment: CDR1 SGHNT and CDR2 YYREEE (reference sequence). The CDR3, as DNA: TGTGCCAGCATAGGACTCAGCACCGGGGAGCTGTTTTTT. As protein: CASIGLSTGELFF.

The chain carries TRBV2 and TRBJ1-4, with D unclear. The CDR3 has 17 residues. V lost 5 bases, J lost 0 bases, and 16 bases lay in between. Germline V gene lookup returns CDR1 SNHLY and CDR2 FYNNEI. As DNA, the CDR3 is TGTGCCAGCAGTTTTTTCGATCAGATTGCAACTAATGAAAAACTGTTTTTT. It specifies CASSFFDQIATNEKLFF.

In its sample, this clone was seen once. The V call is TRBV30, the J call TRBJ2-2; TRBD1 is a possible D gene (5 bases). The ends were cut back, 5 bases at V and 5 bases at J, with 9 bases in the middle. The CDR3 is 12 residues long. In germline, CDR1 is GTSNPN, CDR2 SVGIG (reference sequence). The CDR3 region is CAWGADTGELFF. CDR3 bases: TGTGCCTGGGGGGCAGATACCGGGGAGCTGTTTTTT.

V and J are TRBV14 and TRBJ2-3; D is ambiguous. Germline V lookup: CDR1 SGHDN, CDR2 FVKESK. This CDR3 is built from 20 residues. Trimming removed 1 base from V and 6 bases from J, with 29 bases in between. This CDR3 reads CASSQGVYSSLLGFADTQYF. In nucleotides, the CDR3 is TGTGCCAGCAGCCAAGGAGTCTATTCTAGTCTCTTAGGGTTCGCGGATACGCAGTATTTT.

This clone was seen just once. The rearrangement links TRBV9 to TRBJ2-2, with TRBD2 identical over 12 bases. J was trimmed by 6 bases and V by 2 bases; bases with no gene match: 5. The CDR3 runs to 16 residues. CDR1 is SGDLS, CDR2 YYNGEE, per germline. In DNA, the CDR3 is TGTGCCAGCAGCGTGACTAGCGGGAGCAAAGCCGGGGAGCTGTTTTTT. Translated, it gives CASSVTSGSKAGELFF.